This entry lists 13 T cell receptor beta chains sequenced from one sample in a study of T cell repertoires in cytomegalovirus infection. Their specific antigens are unknown. Each CDR3 protein is one row after TCRdb ran MiXCR on the reads. The sample records under 300,000 distinct CDR3 sequences, roughly a fifth being singletons. Material: cultured PBMCs, obtained from culture after CMV antigen stimulation. The receptors originated from a human donor in good health (CMV status not recorded). Some clones in this sample may be carry-over from other donors' samples.

In this sample, this clonotype turned up a few times. This chain joins TRBV19 and TRBJ1-5; no definite D call. This CDR3 contains 15 residues. The germline CDR1 and CDR2 sequences are LNHDA and SQIVND (reference sequence). The V end was cut by 5 bases, the J end by 4 bases, with 15 bases between. The CDR3 DNA is TGTGCCAGTAGTGAAGAGACATTCTCAAATCAGCCCCAGCATTTT. Residues: CASSEETFSNQPQHF.

This clonotype was seen only a few times. The chain uses TRBV28 and TRBJ2-1; TRBD2 aligns across 7 bases. V shed 6 bases, J shed 2 bases, and the junction held 4 bases outside the gene matches. The CDR3 has 14 amino acids. Per germline, CDR1 MDHEN and CDR2 SYDVKM. CDR3 DNA sequence: TGTGCCAGCAGCCAGCGGGACCCCTACAATGAGCAGTTCTTC. Translated: CASSQRDPYNEQFF.

J is TRBJ1-1 and V is TRBV7-9; D might be TRBD1 (6 bases). Per germline, CDR1 SEHNR and CDR2 FQNEAQ (reference sequence). The CDR3 is made up of 14 amino acids. The V and J ends lost 5 bases and 4 bases respectively, with 14 bases between them. CDR3 in DNA: TGTGCCAGCAGCCCATTGGGGGCCGGCACTGAAGCTTTCTTT. Translating gives CASSPLGAGTEAFF.

The chain combines TRBV18 with TRBJ2-7; D ambiguous. Germline V gene sequence: CDR1 KGHSH, CDR2 LQKENI. V lost 3 bases to trimming and J lost 3 bases, with 9 bases between them. The CDR3 contains 13 residues. This chain's CDR3 is CASSPKQGYEQYF. CDR3 nucleotide sequence: TGTGCCAGCTCACCCAAGCAAGGCTACGAGCAGTACTTC.

Ten or more counts support this clonotype. The V and J genes are TRBV7-2 and TRBJ1-2; D not resolved. The germline V and J ends were trimmed by 5 bases and 7 bases, with 14 bases remaining between them. CDR1 is SGHTA and CDR2 is FQGNSA in the germline V gene. The CDR3 covers 13 residues. The CDR3 DNA sequence: TGTGCCAGCAGCCCGTCGTTGGGTAGTGGCTACACCTTC. Amino acids: CASSPSLGSGYTF.

The chain has TRBV5-4 and TRBJ2-7, with D unclear. The V end lost 0 bases, the J end lost 4 bases, and 8 bases lay between the germline ends. Looked up from germline, CDR1 is SGHNT and CDR2 is YYREEE (reference sequence). The CDR3 loop spans 13 amino acids. The DNA for the CDR3 is TGTGCCAGCAGCTTGGAAAACGAGTACGAGCAGTACGTC. This translates into CASSLENEYEQYV.

The chain recombines TRBV23-1 with TRBJ2-5; TRBD1 aligns across 7 bases. TRBV23-1 is an ORF; its function is uncertain. The CDR3 totals 16 residues. Trimming removed 6 bases from V and 1 base from J; junction bases left unmatched: 11. The CDR3 here is CASRLLPGQTQETQYF. As DNA, the CDR3 is TGCGCCAGCAGGCTCTTACCGGGACAGACCCAAGAGACCCAGTACTTC.

There are a few counts of this clonotype. The chain combines TRBV7-2 with TRBJ2-7; D may be TRBD2 (5 bases). This CDR3 is 13 amino acids long. Deletions cut 3 bases from V and 6 bases from J, with 12 bases between. CDR1 and CDR2 from the germline V gene are SGHTA and FQGNSA. CDR3 in DNA: TGTGCCAGCAGCTTGCGGCTAGCTCCCGAGCAGTACTTC. Amino acids: CASSLRLAPEQYF.

This clonotype was counted between two and nine times. The CDR3 loop reads CASSQALGYVTEAFF. The CDR3 DNA reads TGTGCCAGCAGCCAAGCCCTGGGATATGTCACTGAAGCTTTCTTT. J is TRBJ1-1 and V is TRBV14, with no clear D. V was trimmed by 1 base and J by 4 bases, leaving 13 bases between them. The CDR3 contains 15 residues. Germline loops: CDR1 SGHDN, CDR2 FVKESK.

This clonotype was counted between two and nine times. V usage is TRBV20-1 and J usage is TRBJ2-2; D could derive from TRBD1 or TRBD2 (5 bases each). Germline CDR1 reads DFQATT; CDR2 reads SNEGSKA (reference sequence). V dropped 6 bases and J dropped 4 bases, with 15 bases sitting between them. The CDR3 length is 14 residues. CDR3 sequence reads: CSARGRAGTGELFF. CDR3 nucleotide sequence: TGCAGTGCAAGGGGCAGGGCGGGCACCGGGGAGCTGTTTTTT.

This clonotype was counted only a few times. The genes are TRBV4-3 and TRBJ1-1; 8 positions match TRBD1. Germline V gene data show CDR1 as LGHNA and CDR2 as YSLEER. The CDR3 has 15 residues. Trimming cost V 4 bases and J 5 bases; bases outside gene matches: 9. In nucleotides, the CDR3 is TGCGCCAGCAGCCCCTCGACAGGGGTGTTGACTGAAGCTTTCTTT. This sequence encodes CASSPSTGVLTEAFF.

This clonotype came up many times. V gene TRBV11-2 combines with J gene TRBJ2-2; no definite D call. The CDR3 is 17 residues long. Looked up from germline, CDR1 is SGHAT and CDR2 is FQNNGV. The V end was cut by 3 bases, the J end by 6 bases, with 20 bases between. DNA for the CDR3: TGTGCCAGCAGCTTCCCCGCCGGTGGTAGCACAGCCGGGGAGCTGTTTTTT. It codes for CASSFPAGGSTAGELFF.

V and J are TRBV4-2 and TRBJ2-3; D ambiguous. Trimming took 0 bases from V and 6 from J, leaving 13 bases between them. The germline CDR1 and CDR2 sequences are LGHNA and YNFKEQ. The CDR3 loop spans 15 amino acids. The CDR3 DNA reads as TGTGCCAGCAGCCAAGAGCTAGGAGTACGGGATACGCAGTATTTT. Protein sequence: CASSQELGVRDTQYF.